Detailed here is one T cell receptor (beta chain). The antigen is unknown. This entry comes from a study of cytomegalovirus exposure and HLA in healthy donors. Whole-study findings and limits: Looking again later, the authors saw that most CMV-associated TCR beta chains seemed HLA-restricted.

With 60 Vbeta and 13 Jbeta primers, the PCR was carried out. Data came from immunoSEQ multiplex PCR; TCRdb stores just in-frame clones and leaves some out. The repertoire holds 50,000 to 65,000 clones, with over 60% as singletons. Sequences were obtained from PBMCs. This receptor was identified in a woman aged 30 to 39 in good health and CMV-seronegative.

The CDR3 protein is CASSAGGRYNEQFF. DNA for the CDR3: TGTGCCAGCTCAGCGGGGGGGAGGTACAATGAGCAGTTCTTC. This chain connects TRBV18 to TRBJ2-1; 9 bases align to TRBD2. This CDR3 contains 14 residues. J lost 4 bases, V lost 5 bases, and 3 bases had no gene match. Germline V gives CDR1 KGHSH, CDR2 LQKENI.